The clone carrying this T cell receptor (beta chain) was found many times. Its matching antigen is unknown. In the source study's methods: A classifier of distant metastasis in papillary thyroid cancer was built from CDR3 differences (across clinicopathological groups). Using MiXCR, TCRdb re-called clones from the PCR reads. Clone size and V and J calls follow TCRdb, not the original study. The table lists tens of thousands of clones, 20% to 30% of them singletons. There are 13 residues in the CDR3. V was cut by 7 bases and J by 1 base, with 11 bases left in between. Germline CDR1 is SGDLS and CDR2 is YYNGEE. No treatment had been given to any patient before thyroid surgery. This sample was included in a study of metastatic and nonmetastatic thyroid tumors. The overall study: Where malignant and benign thyroid patients were concerned, repertoires were compared across blood and tumor or nodule tissue.

Study-level results: Malignant thyroid tumors reportedly exceeded benign nodules significantly in TCR beta diversity, with the difference appearing in blood and tumor.

This rearrangement joins TRBV9 to TRBJ2-5, with TRBD2 as a possible D gene (6 bases). This receptor was identified in a male donor with papillary thyroid cancer or a benign thyroid nodule (not recorded which). Some clones in this sample may be carry-over from other donors' samples. What was sequenced was blood. DNA of the CDR3: TGTGCCAGCGGAACTAGCACCCAAGAGACCCAGTACTTC. Amino acid sequence: CASGTSTQETQYF. Full variable domain (outside the CDR3, taken from reference TRBV9 and TRBJ2-5): DSGVTQTPKHLITATGQRVTLRCSPRSGDLSVYWYQQSLDQGLQFLIQYYNGEERAKGNILERFSAQQFPDLHSELNLSSLELGDSALYFCASGTSTQETQYFGPGTRLLVL.